This TCR beta chain derives from a study of cytomegalovirus exposure and HLA in healthy donors. Study results and limitations: Generally TCR sequences proved uncommon, though certain public TCRs appeared in numerous donors. Cytomegalovirus-associated status was assigned to about 180 TCR beta chains. The authors confirmed in vitro that a few CMV-associated chains were specific for CMV antigens. Reported performance of the classifier showed diagnosis of cytomegalovirus status with high specificity and sensitivity.

V lost 2 bases, J lost 4 bases, and 4 bases stayed unmatched. Germline CDR1 and CDR2: SGHRS and YFSETQ. The CDR3 length is 14 residues. Using immunoSEQ multiplex PCR, the repertoire was profiled, and TCRdb retains in-frame clones only, with some absent. This sample has some 90,000 clones, with approximately 88% found just once. In its sample, this clone was seen a few times. Its cognate antigen is unknown. Sequencing used PBMCs. The source of this sequence is a woman aged 25-40 years in good health and CMV-seronegative. V usage is TRBV5-1 and J usage is TRBJ2-3, with TRBD1 matching 7 bases. CDR3 sequence (DNA): TGCGCCAGCAGCTTTACAGGGGCCCCAGATACGCAGTATTTT. It yields the protein CASSFTGAPDTQYF.